Below, one TCR beta chain is given with its context. What it recognizes is unknown. The data were produced by immunoSEQ multiplex PCR, yet TCRdb's version contains in-frame clones alone and is incomplete. The data hold around 26,000 clones, with approximately 90% observed a single time. The data belong to a study of T cells in localized non-small cell lung cancer. This CDR3 comprises 14 residues. The V gene end was trimmed by 5 bases and the J gene end by 5 bases; junction bases not matched to a gene: 5. Germline CDR1 LNHDA, CDR2 SQIVND (reference sequence). General observations from the study: Higher T cell density in the blood was associated with longer overall survival, whereas higher adjacent-lung clonality associated with shorter survival. Uninvolved adjacent lung, not tumor, had the highest T cell clonality. It remains possible that heterogeneity exists, since only one tumor region was sequenced.

The chain carries TRBV19 and TRBJ2-5; 10 positions agree with TRBD1. Here the sequenced sample was peripheral blood, taken before any cancer treatment. This sequence originates from an older female donor with stage II squamous cell lung carcinoma. CDR3 DNA sequence: TGTGCCAGTAGTCGACAGGGGGCGGGTGAGACCCAGTACTTC. Translated, it gives CASSRQGAGETQYF.